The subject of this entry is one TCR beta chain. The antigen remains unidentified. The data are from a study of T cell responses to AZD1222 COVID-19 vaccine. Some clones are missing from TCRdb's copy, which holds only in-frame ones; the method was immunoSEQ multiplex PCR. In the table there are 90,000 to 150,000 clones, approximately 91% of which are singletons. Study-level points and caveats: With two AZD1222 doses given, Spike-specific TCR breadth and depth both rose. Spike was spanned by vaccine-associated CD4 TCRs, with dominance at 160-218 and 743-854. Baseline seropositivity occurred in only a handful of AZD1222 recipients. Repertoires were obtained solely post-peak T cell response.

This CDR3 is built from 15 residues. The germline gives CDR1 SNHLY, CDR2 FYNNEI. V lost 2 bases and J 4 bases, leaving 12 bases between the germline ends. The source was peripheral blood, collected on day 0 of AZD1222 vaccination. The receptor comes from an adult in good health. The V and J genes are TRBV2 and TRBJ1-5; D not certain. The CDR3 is CASSEIGLGNQPQHF. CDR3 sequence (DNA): TGTGCCAGCAGTGAAATAGGATTGGGTAATCAGCCCCAGCATTTT.